This T cell receptor beta chain was retrieved from a study of T cells in Graves' hyperthyroidism and ophthalmopathy. Study as a whole: Sampling of peripheral blood happened at initial diagnosis, prior to any treatment.

Germline CDR1 is MNHEY and CDR2 is SMNVEV (reference sequence). The ends lost 6 bases at V and 3 bases at J; junction bases unmatched: 7. There are 15 residues in the CDR3. Amplification targeted TCR beta CDR3 regions from RNA transcripts. During a first-round RT-PCR of the TCR CDR3, the HTBI primer set was used. In TCRdb, the multiplex PCR reads were re-called with MiXCR into one record per CDR3 protein. The table includes 350,000 to 450,000 distinct CDR3 sequences, roughly a sixth detected once. This receptor was obtained from a woman younger than 45 with Graves' hyperthyroidism that later progressed to Graves' ophthalmopathy. Sequencing used blood. J is TRBJ2-1 and V is TRBV27, with 8 bases aligning to TRBD2. CDR3 nucleotides: TGTGCCAGCAGCGTAGCGGGACTAATCTACAATGAGCAGTTCTTC. Amino acids: CASSVAGLIYNEQFF.